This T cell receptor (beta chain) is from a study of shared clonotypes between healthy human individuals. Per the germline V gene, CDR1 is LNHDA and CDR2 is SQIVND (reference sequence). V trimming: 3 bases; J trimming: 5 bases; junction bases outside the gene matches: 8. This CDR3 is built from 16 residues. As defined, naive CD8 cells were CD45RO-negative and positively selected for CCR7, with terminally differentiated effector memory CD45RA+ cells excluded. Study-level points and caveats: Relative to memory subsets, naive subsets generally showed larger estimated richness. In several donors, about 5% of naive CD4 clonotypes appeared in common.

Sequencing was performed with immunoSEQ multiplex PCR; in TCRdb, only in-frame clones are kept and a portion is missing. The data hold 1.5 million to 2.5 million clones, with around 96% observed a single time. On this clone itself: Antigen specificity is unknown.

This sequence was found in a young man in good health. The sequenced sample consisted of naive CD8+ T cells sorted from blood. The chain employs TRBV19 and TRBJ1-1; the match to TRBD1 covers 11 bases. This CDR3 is CASSIRDRGKWTEAFF. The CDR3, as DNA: TGTGCCAGTAGTATCCGGGACAGGGGGAAGTGGACTGAAGCTTTCTTT.